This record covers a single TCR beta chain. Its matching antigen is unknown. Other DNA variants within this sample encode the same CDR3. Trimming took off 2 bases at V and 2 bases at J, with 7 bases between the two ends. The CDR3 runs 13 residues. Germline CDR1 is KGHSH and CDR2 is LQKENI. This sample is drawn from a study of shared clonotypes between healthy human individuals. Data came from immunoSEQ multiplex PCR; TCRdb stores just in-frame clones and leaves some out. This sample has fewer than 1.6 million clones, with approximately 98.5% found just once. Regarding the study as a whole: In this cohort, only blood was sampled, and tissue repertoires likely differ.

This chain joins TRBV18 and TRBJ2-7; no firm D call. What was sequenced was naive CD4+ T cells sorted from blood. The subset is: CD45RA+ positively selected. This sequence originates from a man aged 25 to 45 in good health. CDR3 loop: CASSPGSAYEQYF. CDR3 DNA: TGTGCCAGCTCACCAGGAAGTGCCTACGAGCAGTACTTC. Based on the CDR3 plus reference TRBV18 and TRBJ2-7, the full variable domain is NAGVMQNPRHLVRRRGQEARLRCSPMKGHSHVYWYRQLPEEGLKFMVYLQKENIIDESGMPKERFSAEFPKEGPSILRIQQVVRGDSAAYFCASSPGSAYEQYFGPGTRLTVT.